This T cell receptor (beta chain) was identified in a study of human T cells and chemical hapten exposure. Study context: Mainly, slight library volume differences in the pool made TCR yields vary. Regarding the study as a whole: Versus controls, significantly more large CDR3 similarity clusters arose from expanded TCRs. There was no change with DPC sensitization in TCRs above 1 in 1000 frequency.

Notes on this clonotype: Its antigen is still unknown.

With V trimmed by 3 bases and J by 8 bases, 5 bases remained unmatched. The CDR3 contains 12 residues. Germline V gene lookup returns CDR1 DFQATT and CDR2 SNEGSKA (reference sequence). The time point is: patch test 2, 6 weeks after DPC sensitization. Treatment in this sample: therapeutic diphenylcyclopropenone sensitization with weekly scalp DPC. TCRdb reprocessed the RACE reads via MiXCR and lists one record per CDR3 protein. The table includes 100,000 or so distinct CDR3 sequences, approximately 11% detected once. V is TRBV20-1 and J is TRBJ2-3, with 7 bases that match TRBD2. Specimen: whole blood, collected in connection with sensitization to the hapten diphenylcyclopropenone (DPC). This clonotype was obtained from a man aged 35 to 55 with alopecia areata. Some clones in this sample may be carry-over from other donors' samples. CDR3 sequence reads: CSASQTSTTQYF. CDR3 nucleotides: TGCAGTGCTAGTCAGACTAGCACTACGCAGTATTTT.